A single sample is the source of the 22 T cell receptor beta chains below, sequenced in a study of patients and donors after allogeneic stem cell transplantation. TCRdb re-called the RT-PCR reads with MiXCR, one entry per CDR3 protein. This sample has about 960,000 distinct CDR3 sequences, with about a sixth found just once. Sequenced input: blood, either unsorted or a sorted T cell fraction (not recorded which). Receptors originate from a human donor who was either an allogeneic HSCT recipient or a stem cell or donor lymphocyte infusion donor (not recorded which). It is not recorded whose cells these are; they may come from a transplant donor.

This clonotype appeared a few times. The chain combines TRBV12-3 or TRBV12-4 with TRBJ1-5; 8 positions agree with TRBD1. The CDR3 has 14 residues. Trimming at V came to 5 bases and at J to 5 bases, leaving 5 bases not matched to a gene. For the CDR3, the DNA is TGTGCCAGCAGTATTAGACAGGGGTATCAGCCCCAGCATTTT. Translation: CASSIRQGYQPQHF.

V gene TRBV7-8 combines with J gene TRBJ1-5, with D tentatively TRBD1 (6 bases). CDR1 and CDR2 (germline): SGHVS, FQNEAQ. The CDR3 is 20 residues long. Trimming removed 0 bases at V and 0 bases at J, with 21 bases between. CDR3 loop: CASSLAPMGHGMFSNQPQHF. Written as DNA, the CDR3 is TGTGCCAGCAGCTTAGCGCCAATGGGACACGGGATGTTTAGCAATCAGCCCCAGCATTTT.

This chain joins TRBV19 and TRBJ2-5; a possible D gene is TRBD1 (6 bases). The CDR3 length is 15 residues. V shed 4 bases and J shed 5 bases, with 17 bases lying between them. Per germline, CDR1 LNHDA and CDR2 SQIVND (reference sequence). CDR3 in DNA: TGTGCCAGTAGTAACGGACAGTCAACGGGGGAGACCCAGTACTTC. It translates to CASSNGQSTGETQYF.

This clonotype has ten or more counts. The V gene is TRBV12-3 or TRBV12-4, the J gene TRBJ1-1; maybe TRBD1 (5 bases). V shed 5 bases and J shed 0 bases, with 10 bases lying between them. The CDR3 has 14 residues. The CDR3 loop reads CASSPRGMNTEAFF. The CDR3 DNA follows: TGTGCCAGCAGTCCGAGGGGTATGAACACTGAAGCTTTCTTT.

This chain links TRBV12-3 or TRBV12-4 with TRBJ2-3, with 11 bases aligning to TRBD2. V dropped 6 bases and J dropped 9; count of bases not matched to a gene: 14. The CDR3 extends over 16 amino acids. CDR3 sequence: CASSQLAGAQGRTQYF. Written as DNA, the CDR3 is TGTGCCAGCAGCCAACTAGCGGGAGCCCAAGGGAGAACGCAGTATTTT.

The genes are TRBV20-1 and TRBJ2-5; 7 nucleotides line up with TRBD2. The CDR3 consists of 14 residues. Germline V CDR1 and CDR2: DFQATT, SNEGSKA (reference sequence). Trimming at V came to 6 bases and at J to 4 bases, leaving 11 bases not matched to a gene. CDR3 coding DNA: TGCAGTGCCGATCGGGTTGGGGGGGGAGAGACCCAGTACTTC. Protein product: CSADRVGGGETQYF.

The rearrangement joins TRBV7-3 to TRBJ2-3, with D perhaps TRBD2 (5 bases). Germline V gene lookup returns CDR1 SGHTA and CDR2 FQGTGA. The V and J ends lost 2 bases and 10 bases respectively, with 16 bases between them. CDR3 length: 14 amino acids. CDR3 sequence (DNA): TGTGCCAGCAGCTTAGAGTTACTAGGCCCCCCGCAGTATTTT. Its protein product is CASSLELLGPPQYF.

There are many counts of this clonotype. This rearrangement joins TRBV12-3 or TRBV12-4 to TRBJ1-1, with D hard to call. The V end lost 7 bases, the J end lost 2 bases, and 11 bases lay between the germline ends. This CDR3 has 13 residues. CDR3 protein: CASNTSDNTEAFF. DNA for the CDR3: TGTGCCAGCAATACCAGCGACAACACTGAAGCTTTCTTT.

For the CDR3, the DNA is TGCAGTGTCCCGGACAGGACTAACTATGGCTACACCTTC. Encoded protein: CSVPDRTNYGYTF. The chain is built from TRBV20-1 and TRBJ1-2, with 7 bases lining up with TRBD1. The germline V gene encodes CDR1 DFQATT and CDR2 SNEGSKA (reference sequence). After removal of 7 bases from V and 0 bases from J, the junction contained 5 bases not matched to a gene. The length of the CDR3 is 13 residues.

This chain uses TRBV2 with TRBJ1-1; no clear D. Germline loops: CDR1 SNHLY, CDR2 FYNNEI. This CDR3 is 15 amino acids long. Trimming took 6 bases from V and 0 from J, leaving 14 bases between them. As DNA, the CDR3 is TGTGCCAGCAGAGACGAGGGAAGCATGAACACTGAAGCTTTCTTT. It encodes CASRDEGSMNTEAFF.

This clonotype was counted between two and nine times. The chain has TRBV15 and TRBJ1-6; 7 positions match TRBD1. This CDR3 comprises 14 residues. Germline V CDR1 and CDR2: LNHNV, YYDKDF (reference sequence). V lost 8 bases, J lost 7 bases, and 8 bases stayed unmatched. The CDR3: CATSEGAINSPLHF. CDR3 DNA sequence: TGTGCCACCTCCGAGGGGGCTATCAATTCACCCCTCCACTTT.

The rearrangement uses TRBV24-1 and TRBJ2-1, with 10 bases that match TRBD2. This CDR3 has 17 residues. The germline gives CDR1 KGHDR, CDR2 SFDVKD. Trimming cost V 6 bases and J 4 bases; bases outside gene matches: 11. The DNA for the CDR3 is TGTGCCACCAGTTCTAGCGGGAGCTCGGGTTCATACAATGAGCAGTTCTTC. Protein sequence: CATSSSGSSGSYNEQFF.

This clonotype appeared a few times. The chain has TRBV5-1 and TRBJ2-1; D is unclear. Trimming took off 5 bases at V and 8 bases at J, with 8 bases between the two ends. Germline V gene data show CDR1 as SGHRS and CDR2 as YFSETQ. The CDR3 covers 11 residues. The CDR3 DNA is TGCGCCAGCAGGGTGTCGGATGAGCAGTTCTTC. Amino acid sequence: CASRVSDEQFF.

The genes are TRBV7-9 and TRBJ1-2, with D unclear. Per the germline V gene, CDR1 is SEHNR and CDR2 is FQNEAQ (reference sequence). The CDR3 runs 14 residues. V was pared by 4 bases and J by 6 bases, with 15 bases between. CDR3 in amino acids: CASSSREGRDGYTF. For the CDR3, the DNA is TGTGCCAGCAGCTCCCGAGAAGGGCGTGATGGCTACACCTTC.

This clonotype appeared a few times. The chain joins TRBV5-1 to TRBJ2-3; D might be TRBD2 (5 bases). Germline CDR1 reads SGHRS; CDR2 reads YFSETQ. Trimming stripped 7 bases from V and 1 base from J, with 13 bases between. This CDR3 has 14 amino acids. DNA for the CDR3: TGCGCCAGCGCCACTGGGCGGGGCACAGATACGCAGTATTTT. Protein product: CASATGRGTDTQYF.

V is TRBV9 and J is TRBJ2-7; 10 bases fit TRBD1. V lost 0 bases to trimming and J lost 3 bases; unmatched junction nucleotides: 6. Per germline, CDR1 SGDLS and CDR2 YYNGEE. The CDR3 totals 16 residues. CDR3 in amino acids: CASSVEAGTGVYEQYF. The CDR3 region has the DNA TGTGCCAGCAGCGTAGAAGCGGGGACAGGGGTCTACGAGCAGTACTTC.

This clonotype turned up a few times. This chain uses TRBV25-1 with TRBJ1-2; D is possibly TRBD1 (5 bases). This CDR3 has 15 residues. V was shortened by 0 bases and J by 6 bases, with 14 bases between the two germline ends. CDR1 is MGHDK, CDR2 SYGVNS, per germline. The CDR3 DNA sequence: TGTGCCAGCAGTGAATATGCCCGTGGACAAGATGGCTACACCTTC. Translating it yields CASSEYARGQDGYTF.

The chain recombines TRBV11-1 with TRBJ2-7; no definite D call. Trimming removed 5 bases from V and 8 bases from J, with 13 bases in between. Germline V lookup: CDR1 SGHAT, CDR2 FQDESV (reference sequence). The CDR3 has 12 residues. In DNA, the CDR3 is TGTGCCAGCAGCCCAGACTCCCACCAGCAGTACTTC. This encodes CASSPDSHQQYF.

This clonotype was counted only a few times. This sequence joins TRBV12-3 or TRBV12-4 and TRBJ1-3; TRBD1 aligns across 9 bases. J was trimmed by 2 bases and V by 3 bases; bases with no gene match: 5. The CDR3 is 16 residues long. The CDR3 sequence is CASSFGQGKTGNTIYF. The CDR3 bases are TGTGCCAGCAGTTTCGGACAGGGGAAGACTGGAAACACCATATATTTT.

The rearrangement links TRBV7-6 to TRBJ2-5; D remains ambiguous. The CDR3 contains 16 residues. CDR1 is SGHVS, CDR2 FNYEAQ, per germline. V gave up 3 bases and J gave up 3 bases, with 17 bases separating them. CDR3 bases: TGTGCCAGCAGCTTTGTAAGGGAAAGGATTAAAGAGACCCAGTACTTC. This codes for CASSFVRERIKETQYF.

This clonotype has only a few counts. The rearrangement joins TRBV7-9 to TRBJ1-4, with 8 bases aligning to TRBD1. With 4 bases clipped from V and 6 bases from J, the junction kept 4 bases outside the gene matches. This CDR3 has 14 amino acids. The germline gives CDR1 SEHNR, CDR2 FQNEAQ (reference sequence). CDR3 coding DNA: TGTGCCAGCAGCTCGGACAGGGAGTATGAAAAACTGTTTTTT. Its translation: CASSSDREYEKLFF.

The rearrangement joins TRBV20-1 to TRBJ2-2; 8 bases fit TRBD1. Germline CDR1 and CDR2: DFQATT and SNEGSKA (reference sequence). Trimming at V came to 1 base and at J to 5 bases, leaving 3 bases not matched to a gene. The CDR3 runs to 14 residues. The CDR3 DNA reads TGCAGTGCTAGAGGACAGGGGCAGACCGGGGAGCTGTTTTTT. It encodes CSARGQGQTGELFF.